This entry features one T cell receptor (beta chain) sequence. The antigen is not known. Libraries were prepared by immunoSEQ multiplex PCR; TCRdb keeps only in-frame clonotypes and omits some of them. Among roughly 17,000 clones listed, around 93% were seen once. The CDR3 is made up of 16 amino acids. Germline V gives CDR1 SGHRS, CDR2 YFSETQ. V gave up 4 bases and J gave up 0 bases, with 14 bases separating them. This specimen comes from a study of STAT3 mutations in large granular lymphocyte leukemia. Study background: Roughly half the longitudinally sequenced T-LGLL patients had canonical STAT3 mutations.

Findings and caveats of the study: Every T-LGLL patient had at least one immunodominant TCRbeta clonotype. Some patients had dominant TCR clones larger than their STAT3 mutant burden. TCR clonotype switching after therapy occurred in about 35% of the 18 patients. In some patients, a small highly pathogenic clone possibly went undetected.

Material for sequencing was peripheral blood mononuclear cells. The receptor was isolated from a man in his sixties with T-cell large granular lymphocyte leukemia. Some clones in this sample may be carry-over from other donors' samples. This chain joins TRBV5-1 and TRBJ1-3, with a weak D call TRBD1 (5 bases). The CDR3 reads CASSADMASSGNTIYF. As DNA, the CDR3 is TGCGCCAGCAGCGCGGACATGGCCAGCTCTGGAAACACCATATATTTT.